The 26 T cell receptor beta chains in this list originate from one sample, sequenced in a study of blood T cell repertoires in COVID-19 (dated by TCRdb to the early 2020s). Library construction relied on the immunoSEQ multiplex PCR assay. Here the immuneACCESS table is served through TCRdb, limited to in-frame sequences with V and J called. Missing clones are a known gap in these copies; in checked studies unresolved V genes cover under half, and the rest lacks a known reason. The table for this sample lists under 350,000 clones; approximately 86% of them were counted only once. The biggest ten clones account for around 4.2% of the sample. The sample comprised PBMCs or T cells enriched from blood (not recorded which). Receptors originate from a middle-aged woman with acute COVID-19.

The rearrangement uses TRBV28 and TRBJ2-3; TRBD1 matches 7 bases. This CDR3 has 17 residues. The V segment lost 5 bases and the J segment 1 base; nucleotides outside the gene matches: 12. The germline V gene encodes CDR1 MDHEN and CDR2 SYDVKM. The CDR3 reads CASSGQGKGAGTDTQYF. The CDR3 DNA is TGTGCCAGCAGTGGGCAGGGGAAGGGGGCCGGCACAGATACGCAGTATTTT.

Many counts were recorded for this clone. The rearrangement links TRBV19 to TRBJ2-7; TRBD2 matches at 13 bases. Trimming removed 7 bases from V and 1 base from J; junction bases left unmatched: 4. The germline CDR1 and CDR2 sequences are LNHDA and SQIVND (reference sequence). The CDR3 has 15 amino acids. This CDR3 is CASKRTSGSSYEQYF. In nucleotides, the CDR3 is TGTGCCAGTAAGCGGACTAGCGGGAGTTCCTACGAGCAGTACTTC.

The chain carries TRBV5-4 and TRBJ1-3; D unresolved. This CDR3 has 16 amino acids. Trimming removed 0 bases from V and 2 bases from J, with 12 bases in between. Germline assignment: CDR1 SGHNT and CDR2 YYREEE (reference sequence). CDR3 amino acids: CASSLGNREAGNTIYF. In DNA form, the CDR3 reads TGTGCCAGCAGCTTGGGTAATAGGGAGGCTGGAAACACCATATATTTT.

The chain recombines TRBV11-2 with TRBJ1-6, with 8 bases fitting TRBD1. V trimming: 5 bases; J trimming: 1 base; junction bases outside the gene matches: 4. CDR3 length: 16 residues. In germline, CDR1 is SGHAT, CDR2 FQNNGV. DNA for the CDR3: TGTGCCAGCAGCACCCGACAGGGGTCCTATAATTCACCCCTCCACTTT. This encodes CASSTRQGSYNSPLHF. The entire variable domain, with the rest obtained from reference TRBV11-2 and TRBJ1-6, is as follows: EAGVAQSPRYKIIEKRQSVAFWCNPISGHATLYWYQQILGQGPKLLIQFQNNGVVDDSQLPKDRFSAERLKGVDSTLKIQPAKLEDSAVYLCASSTRQGSYNSPLHFGNGTRLTVT.

The CDR3: CASSHRPGLAVSYEQYF. CDR3 nucleotides: TGTGCCAGCAGTCATCGCCCGGGACTAGCTGTGAGTTACGAGCAGTACTTC. This rearrangement joins TRBV6-2 or TRBV6-3 to TRBJ2-7; the match to TRBD2 covers 9 bases. This CDR3 is 17 amino acids long. Trimming removed 5 bases from V and 4 bases from J; junction bases left unmatched: 15. The germline V gene encodes CDR1 MNHEY and CDR2 SVGEGT.

This sequence joins TRBV20-1 and TRBJ1-1; TRBD1 aligns across 7 bases. Germline-derived CDR1 and CDR2 are DFQATT and SNEGSKA (reference sequence). CDR3 length: 15 amino acids. Trimming removed 3 bases from V and 0 bases from J; junction bases left unmatched: 7. CDR3: CSASWRGLLNTEAFF. For the CDR3, the DNA is TGCAGTGCTAGTTGGAGGGGGCTTTTGAACACTGAAGCTTTCTTT.

The chain combines TRBV12-5 with TRBJ2-3; D may be TRBD2 (6 bases). The CDR3 has 12 amino acids. Germline CDR1 is LGHNT and CDR2 is FRNRAP. CDR3 loop: CASSGGTDTQYF. CDR3 nucleotides: TGTGCATCCAGCGGAGGGACAGATACGCAGTATTTT.

This clone has more than one count but fewer than ten. The chain combines TRBV14 with TRBJ1-6, with 7 nucleotides matching TRBD1. In germline, CDR1 is SGHDN, CDR2 FVKESK. CDR3 size: 15 residues. The V gene end was trimmed by 11 bases and the J gene end by 0 bases; junction bases not matched to a gene: 7. CDR3 bases: TGTGCCCGCCTACAGGGGAGCTCCTATAATTCACCCCTCCACTTT. It yields the protein CARLQGSSYNSPLHF.

The chain joins TRBV19 to TRBJ1-1; D gene unclear. The CDR3 is made up of 14 amino acids. The V gene's germline CDR1 is LNHDA and CDR2 SQIVND (reference sequence). V lost 6 bases and J lost 0, with 11 bases in between. CDR3 in amino acids: CASSRGRVNTEAFF. The DNA of the CDR3 is TGTGCCAGTAGCCGGGGTAGAGTGAACACTGAAGCTTTCTTT.

The chain employs TRBV9 and TRBJ2-3; tentatively, D is TRBD1 (7 bases). This CDR3 has 17 amino acids. Trimming shortened V by 2 bases and J by 2 bases, and 18 bases separated the two germline ends. Germline CDR1 and CDR2: SGDLS and YYNGEE. This CDR3 is CASSVGLGGGSTDTQYF. DNA of the CDR3: TGTGCCAGCAGCGTGGGATTAGGAGGGGGCTCCACAGATACGCAGTATTTT.

CDR3 residues: CASSPRGMTQNYGYTF. The CDR3 DNA reads TGTGCCAGTAGTCCGAGAGGGATGACGCAAAACTATGGCTACACCTTC. This chain connects TRBV19 to TRBJ1-2; D remains unclear. CDR1 LNHDA and CDR2 SQIVND come from the germline V gene (reference sequence). V dropped 5 bases and J dropped 2 bases, with 18 bases sitting between them. The CDR3 sequence is 16 residues long. Together with reference TRBV19 and TRBJ1-2, the CDR3 gives the full variable domain: DGGITQSPKYLFRKEGQNVTLSCEQNLNHDAMYWYRQDPGQGLRLIYYSQIVNDFQKGDIAEGYSVSREKKESFPLTVTSAQKNPTAFYLCASSPRGMTQNYGYTFGSGTRLTVV.

This clone was found once. CDR3 residues: CSVFRDRASGEAFF. CDR3 in DNA: TGCAGCGTTTTTCGGGACAGGGCCTCCGGTGAAGCTTTCTTT. This chain uses TRBV29-1 with TRBJ1-1; 9 nucleotides match TRBD1. Germline V lookup: CDR1 SQVTM, CDR2 ANQGSEA. CDR3 length: 14 residues. V lost 5 bases, J lost 7 bases, and 11 bases stayed unmatched.

The V and J genes are TRBV7-2 and TRBJ1-2; 10 bases match TRBD1. The CDR3 is 14 residues long. The V segment lost 1 base and the J segment 13 bases; nucleotides outside the gene matches: 9. Looked up from germline, CDR1 is SGHTA and CDR2 is FQGNSA. CDR3 in amino acids: CASSLDWTGGRCTF. The CDR3 DNA reads as TGTGCCAGCAGCTTAGACTGGACAGGGGGAAGGTGCACCTTC.

The chain links TRBV28 to TRBJ1-2; 11 nucleotides align to TRBD1. CDR1 is MDHEN, CDR2 SYDVKM, per germline. The length of the CDR3 is 14 residues. V lost 3 bases, J lost 4 bases, and 1 base stayed unmatched. The CDR3 region has the DNA TGTGCCAGCAGTTTCGGACAGGGGGCCTATGGCTACACCTTC. Translation: CASSFGQGAYGYTF.

The chain has TRBV27 and TRBJ1-4, with D perhaps matching TRBD1 (5 bases). V was pared by 4 bases and J by 6 bases, with 15 bases between. This CDR3 comprises 15 residues. Germline CDR1 reads MNHEY; CDR2 reads SMNVEV (reference sequence). CDR3 amino acids: CASSYVAGLDEKLFF. CDR3 bases: TGTGCCAGCAGTTACGTGGCAGGGTTGGATGAAAAACTGTTTTTT.

This chain connects TRBV5-6 to TRBJ1-5; 8 bases fit TRBD1. V trimming: 4 bases; J trimming: 2 bases; junction bases outside the gene matches: 2. CDR1 SGHDT and CDR2 YYEEEE come from the germline V gene. The length of the CDR3 is 14 residues. CDR3 amino acids: CASSKGQGNQPQHF. For the CDR3, the DNA is TGTGCCAGCAGCAAGGGACAGGGCAATCAGCCCCAGCATTTT.

This clone showed up just once. This chain connects TRBV5-1 to TRBJ2-7, with TRBD1 identical over 8 bases. The length of the CDR3 is 17 residues. CDR1 is SGHRS and CDR2 is YFSETQ in the germline V gene. V lost 4 bases and J lost 3; bases outside the gene matches: 15. CDR3 bases: TGCGCCAGCAGCGGTAATCTCCGGACAGGGAGATACTACGAGCAGTACTTC. It specifies CASSGNLRTGRYYEQYF.

This clone was observed once. The chain combines TRBV19 with TRBJ1-5; 7 positions match TRBD1. Trimming cost V 6 bases and J 10 bases; bases outside gene matches: 12. This CDR3 comprises 14 residues. CDR1 is LNHDA and CDR2 is SQIVND in the germline V gene (reference sequence). The CDR3 loop reads CASSTGDARSPQHF. CDR3 sequence (DNA): TGTGCCAGTAGCACAGGGGACGCTCGCAGCCCCCAGCATTTT.

V usage is TRBV4-3 and J usage is TRBJ1-5, with unresolved D. V lost 0 bases and J lost 4, with 10 bases in between. This CDR3 comprises 15 residues. Germline V CDR1 and CDR2: LGHNA, YSLEER. In nucleotides, the CDR3 is TGCGCCAGCAGCCAAGAAGTCGCCGGGAATCAGCCCCAGCATTTT. This translates into CASSQEVAGNQPQHF.

This rearrangement joins TRBV5-1 to TRBJ2-7; 7 bases agree with TRBD1. The CDR3 length is 13 residues. V dropped 3 bases and J dropped 5; count of bases not matched to a gene: 5. Germline CDR1 is SGHRS and CDR2 is YFSETQ. The chain's CDR3 is CASSSGQTDEQYF. DNA for the CDR3: TGCGCCAGCAGCTCGGGACAGACCGACGAGCAGTACTTC.

The chain is built from TRBV5-4 and TRBJ2-3, with 12 bases aligning to TRBD2. This CDR3 has 15 amino acids. V trimming: 4 bases; J trimming: 7 bases; junction bases outside the gene matches: 7. In germline, CDR1 is SGHNT, CDR2 YYREEE (reference sequence). The DNA of the CDR3 is TGTGCCAGCAGCCCCCCTAGCGGGGGGGGAAATACGCAGTATTTT. Translation gives CASSPPSGGGNTQYF.

V usage is TRBV10-3 and J usage is TRBJ2-2, with D maybe TRBD1 (5 bases). This CDR3 is built from 15 residues. Per germline, CDR1 ENHRY and CDR2 SYGVKD. The V gene lost 11 bases and the J gene lost 6 bases, with 22 bases spanning the gap. CDR3 nucleotide sequence: TGTGCCTCGTCTGGACAAACTTATAGTTCCGGGGAGCTGTTTTTT. Protein product: CASSGQTYSSGELFF.

This chain uses TRBV5-1 with TRBJ2-7, with D possibly TRBD1 on 5 matching bases. Trimming took off 1 base at V and 3 bases at J, with 11 bases between the two ends. This CDR3 spans 14 amino acids. CDR1 is SGHRS and CDR2 is YFSETQ in the germline V gene. In DNA, the CDR3 is TGCGCCAGCAGCTTGTTTCAGGGCAGCTACGAGCAGTACTTC. Translated: CASSLFQGSYEQYF.

The chain combines TRBV5-6 with TRBJ2-1, with TRBD1 identical over 9 bases. Germline V lookup: CDR1 SGHDT, CDR2 YYEEEE. V lost 0 bases to trimming and J lost 6 bases; unmatched junction nucleotides: 13. The CDR3 is 18 residues long. The CDR3 DNA is TGTGCCAGCAGCTTGGACATAACAGGGGGCTTCGGCCTCAATGAGCAGTTCTTC. It yields the protein CASSLDITGGFGLNEQFF.

The V and J genes are TRBV3-1 (or the pseudogene TRBV3-2) and TRBJ1-2; the match to TRBD1 covers 7 bases. In germline, CDR1 is LGHDT, CDR2 YNNKEL (reference sequence). The CDR3 spans 13 residues. V dropped 3 bases and J dropped 6; count of bases not matched to a gene: 4. For the CDR3, the DNA is TGTGCCAGCAGCCATACAGGGGTTGATGGCTACACCTTC. This codes for CASSHTGVDGYTF.

V usage is TRBV6-5 and J usage is TRBJ1-5; D is unresolved. Trimming removed 8 bases from V and 5 bases from J, with 19 bases in between. The CDR3 is 15 amino acids. CDR1 and CDR2 (germline): MNHEY, SVGAGI. The CDR3 sequence: CASEMQRFTDQPQHF. In DNA form, the CDR3 reads TGTGCCAGCGAGATGCAGCGTTTCACGGATCAGCCCCAGCATTTT.